Following are 28 T cell receptor beta chains from one sample sequenced in a study of response to subunit inactivated influenza vaccine (dated by TCRdb to 2017 to 2018). The method was RT-PCR. TCRdb names Illumina HiSeq 2500 as the instrument used. The raw public reads went through TCRdb reprocessing: fastp at Q25, MiXCR clone calling, in-frame beta chains kept. Rows with a matching CDR3 protein are joined into one entry that keeps the most common DNA and genes. The sample has some 800,000 distinct CDR3 sequences on record, about 20% of them singletons. In total, the top ten clones hold about 10% of the sample. The sample in question was PBMCs from blood, obtained roughly 5 days after vaccination. The receptor source for this set is a man between 45 and 60 years old who received an inactivated influenza vaccine. Donor details come from another sample of the same person, matched by shared clones.

This clonotype was detected only a few times. J is TRBJ1-6 and V is TRBV5-1; 7 bases line up with TRBD1. The CDR3 has 14 residues. V was pared by 4 bases and J by 9 bases, with 7 bases of the junction left unmatched. From germline, CDR1 is SGHRS and CDR2 YFSETQ. The CDR3 region is CASSLRQGFSPLHF. CDR3 sequence (DNA): TGCGCCAGCAGCCTACGACAGGGATTTTCACCCCTCCACTTT.

This sequence joins TRBV10-2 and TRBJ2-7; 8 bases are a match to TRBD1. Germline V lookup: CDR1 WSHSY, CDR2 SAAADI. Germline trimming cut 6 bases from V and 6 bases from J; bases unmatched to any gene: 4. The CDR3 is made up of 12 amino acids. The CDR3 region has the DNA TGCGCCAGCAGGGACAGGGTGTCCGAGCAGTACTTC. This sequence encodes CASRDRVSEQYF.

The chain joins TRBV10-3 to TRBJ2-5; possibly TRBD2 for D (6 bases). V shed 0 bases and J shed 2 bases, with 13 bases lying between them. Germline V gene data show CDR1 as ENHRY and CDR2 as SYGVKD. There are 16 residues in the CDR3. The CDR3 loop is CAISESMRGLQETQYF. The DNA for the CDR3 is TGTGCCATCAGTGAGTCTATGCGGGGACTTCAAGAGACCCAGTACTTC.

The rearrangement links TRBV20-1 to TRBJ2-1, with D possibly being TRBD1 (7 bases). Germline V gene data show CDR1 as DFQATT and CDR2 as SNEGSKA (reference sequence). V lost 5 bases and J 6 bases, leaving 20 bases between the germline ends. This CDR3 region has 15 residues. CDR3: CSAGRGGDRRNEQFF. The CDR3 DNA reads TGCAGTGCTGGAAGAGGAGGGGACAGACGCAATGAGCAGTTCTTC.

The rearrangement joins TRBV20-1 to TRBJ2-7; D tentatively reads TRBD1 or TRBD2 (5 bases each). Trimming pared 4 bases from V and 2 bases from J, leaving 15 bases between. The CDR3 consists of 14 residues. Germline CDR1 DFQATT, CDR2 SNEGSKA (reference sequence). CDR3 sequence reads: CSAKLRDGTYEQYF. DNA of the CDR3: TGCAGTGCTAAACTCCGGGACGGAACCTACGAGCAGTACTTC.

This chain joins TRBV12-3 or TRBV12-4 and TRBJ1-2; D is unresolved. CDR3 length: 13 amino acids. V shed 1 base and J shed 7 bases, with 10 bases lying between them. The CDR3 DNA is TGTGCCAGCAGTTTAGGGCAGAAGCTTGGCTACACCTTC. Protein: CASSLGQKLGYTF.

The chain recombines TRBV3-1 with TRBJ1-1, with no clear D. The germline CDR1 and CDR2 sequences are LGHDT and YNNKEL (reference sequence). The CDR3 runs to 16 residues. V lost 1 base, J lost 1 base, and 13 bases lay in between. The CDR3 nucleotides read TGTGCCAGCAGCCAAGCCTTACCACCTGGGAACACTGAAGCTTTCTTT. Protein product: CASSQALPPGNTEAFF.

This sequence joins TRBV12-3 or TRBV12-4 and TRBJ2-5; perhaps TRBD1 as D (6 bases). The CDR3 sequence is 14 residues long. V gave up 6 bases and J gave up 4 bases, with 15 bases separating them. The CDR3 DNA reads as TGTGCCAGCAGGATGAAGGGGGTAGGAGAGACCCAGTACTTC. Residues: CASRMKGVGETQYF.

This clonotype was counted only a few times. CDR3 sequence reads: CASSQTAGGGTDTQYF. CDR3 sequence (DNA): TGTGCCAGCAGCCAGACAGCAGGGGGCGGGACAGATACGCAGTATTTT. The chain has TRBV3-1 and TRBJ2-3, with TRBD1 matching over 8 bases. The CDR3 consists of 16 residues. The V segment lost 3 bases and the J segment 3 bases; nucleotides outside the gene matches: 8. Germline V gives CDR1 LGHDT, CDR2 YNNKEL (reference sequence).

The rearrangement links TRBV6-1 to TRBJ2-2; TRBD2 agrees at 13 bases. Germline CDR1 MNHNS, CDR2 SASEGT. This CDR3 is 16 amino acids long. V lost 5 bases, J lost 4 bases, and 4 bases stayed unmatched. In DNA form, the CDR3 reads TGTGCCAGCAGTCTCGGACTAGCGGGAGCCACCGGGGAGCTGTTTTTT. As protein: CASSLGLAGATGELFF.

This clonotype came up a few times. The rearrangement joins TRBV28 to TRBJ2-3; 8 bases line up with TRBD2. V lost 4 bases and J lost 6; bases outside the gene matches: 12. Germline CDR1 and CDR2: MDHEN and SYDVKM. The CDR3 has 16 amino acids. CDR3 amino acids: CASSSHSAGGRDTQYF. In DNA form, the CDR3 reads TGTGCCAGCAGTTCACACTCGGCAGGCGGGAGGGATACGCAGTATTTT.

This clonotype was observed a handful of times. The V gene is TRBV4-3, the J gene TRBJ2-3; D is unclear. CDR1 and CDR2 from the germline V gene are LGHNA and YSLEER. V was trimmed by 0 bases and J by 1 base, leaving 11 bases between them. The CDR3 spans 16 residues. The CDR3 protein is CASSQDRRPGTDTQYF. CDR3 DNA sequence: TGCGCCAGCAGCCAAGACCGTCGACCAGGCACAGATACGCAGTATTTT.

There are a few counts of this clonotype. The J gene is TRBJ1-4, the V gene TRBV14; the match to TRBD1 covers 7 bases. J lost 3 bases, V lost 4 bases, and 5 bases had no gene match. This CDR3 spans 15 amino acids. Per the germline V gene, CDR1 is SGHDN and CDR2 is FVKESK. The DNA of the CDR3 is TGTGCCAGCAGCCCCTACAGGGGATCTAATGAAAAACTGTTTTTT. It specifies CASSPYRGSNEKLFF.

This chain connects TRBV7-8 to TRBJ2-1, with D perhaps TRBD1 (5 bases). The CDR3 totals 17 residues. V lost 0 bases and J lost 0, with 12 bases in between. The germline gives CDR1 SGHVS, CDR2 FQNEAQ. The CDR3 nucleotides are TGTGCCAGCAGCTTAGCGCACGACAGCCTCTCCTACAATGAGCAGTTCTTC. Translating it yields CASSLAHDSLSYNEQFF.

The V call is TRBV7-2, the J call TRBJ1-4; TRBD1 aligns across 8 bases. The CDR3 consists of 16 residues. V lost 5 bases and J lost 2; bases outside the gene matches: 7. Germline CDR1 reads SGHTA; CDR2 reads FQGNSA. CDR3 region: CASSELSGGTNEKLFF. Written as DNA, the CDR3 is TGTGCCAGCAGCGAACTTTCAGGGGGCACTAATGAAAAACTGTTTTTT.

This clonotype was found many times. This chain uses TRBV27 with TRBJ2-3; D possibly matches TRBD1 or TRBD2 (5 bases each). This CDR3 comprises 13 residues. Trimming took 3 bases from V and 10 from J, leaving 14 bases between them. From germline, CDR1 is MNHEY and CDR2 SMNVEV (reference sequence). The CDR3 protein is CASSFGTARAQYF. CDR3 DNA: TGTGCCAGCAGTTTCGGGACGGCGAGGGCGCAGTATTTT.

This clonotype was recorded a few times. The rearrangement links TRBV6-1 to TRBJ2-2, with 12 bases lining up with TRBD2. This CDR3 has 15 residues. Trimming removed 7 bases from V and 3 bases from J; junction bases left unmatched: 3. Germline CDR1 MNHNS, CDR2 SASEGT. CDR3 DNA sequence: TGTGCCAGCAACCTAGCGGGAGGGGACACCGGGGAGCTGTTTTTT. Translating gives CASNLAGGDTGELFF.

CDR3 sequence: CASSPERERQETQYF. CDR3 DNA sequence: TGTGCCAGCTCACCGGAGCGGGAGCGGCAAGAGACCCAGTACTTC. V usage is TRBV18 and J usage is TRBJ2-5, with 8 bases that match TRBD2. The CDR3 is 15 residues long. CDR1 is KGHSH and CDR2 is LQKENI in the germline V gene. Losses at the gene ends were 3 bases for V and 2 bases for J; bases not matched to a gene: 5. Combining the CDR3 with reference TRBV18 and TRBJ2-5 gives the whole variable domain NAGVMQNPRHLVRRRGQEARLRCSPMKGHSHVYWYRQLPEEGLKFMVYLQKENIIDESGMPKERFSAEFPKEGPSILRIQQVVRGDSAAYFCASSPERERQETQYFGPGTRLLVL.

CDR3 sequence reads: CSASDRIYGYTF. CDR3 nucleotide sequence: TGCAGCGCCTCGGACAGGATCTATGGCTACACCTTC. The chain employs TRBV29-1 and TRBJ1-2; TRBD1 matches 7 bases. The germline CDR1 and CDR2 sequences are SQVTM and ANQGSEA. The trim removed 7 bases at V and 4 bases at J, leaving 6 bases unmatched. This CDR3 is 12 amino acids long. The variable domain in full, with the rest retrieved from reference TRBV29-1 and TRBJ1-2, is SAVISQKPSRDICQRGTSLTIQCQVDSQVTMMFWYRQQPGQSLTLIATANQGSEATYESGFVIDKFPISRPNLTFSTLTVSNMSPEDSSIYLCSASDRIYGYTFGSGTRLTVV.

This clonotype has only a few counts. The chain links TRBV4-3 to TRBJ1-4; D remains unclear. CDR1 LGHNA and CDR2 YSLEER come from the germline V gene. Trimming pared 0 bases from V and 6 bases from J, leaving 14 bases between. The CDR3 consists of 16 residues. CDR3 DNA sequence: TGCGCCAGCAGCCAAGATTGGGCAGGAAGACATGAAAAACTGTTTTTT. Its protein is CASSQDWAGRHEKLFF.

V gene TRBV9 combines with J gene TRBJ1-4, with D unclear. Germline CDR1 is SGDLS and CDR2 is YYNGEE. With 4 bases removed from V and 4 bases from J, the gap between germline ends came to 11 bases. This CDR3 region has 14 residues. Here the CDR3 DNA reads TGTGCCAGCAGCCGCCCGGGAGGTAATGAAAAACTGTTTTTT. It is translated as CASSRPGGNEKLFF.

The chain carries TRBV10-3 and TRBJ2-3, with D maybe TRBD1 (6 bases). Germline CDR1 ENHRY, CDR2 SYGVKD. The V end lost 11 bases, the J end lost 0 bases, and 12 bases lay between the germline ends. The CDR3 loop spans 13 amino acids. CDR3 sequence (DNA): TGTGCCCTCCGGGACATAAGCACAGATACGCAGTATTTT. Translated, it gives CALRDISTDTQYF.

This clonotype occurred many times. The V gene is TRBV6-5, the J gene TRBJ2-3; no reliable D call. Germline CDR1 is MNHEY and CDR2 is SVGAGI. The CDR3 is 13 residues long. The germline V and J ends were trimmed by 3 bases and 6 bases, with 10 bases remaining between them. DNA of the CDR3: TGTGCCAGCAGTTATTCTATTGGGGATACGCAGTATTTT. Translation gives CASSYSIGDTQYF.

This clonotype was recorded at least ten times. This rearrangement joins TRBV20-1 to TRBJ1-2, with 8 bases lining up with TRBD1. V lost 2 bases to trimming and J lost 4 bases; unmatched junction nucleotides: 6. CDR1 and CDR2 (germline): DFQATT, SNEGSKA (reference sequence). The CDR3 sequence is 14 residues long. CDR3 sequence: CSARPDRGPYGYTF. The CDR3 DNA is TGCAGTGCTAGACCCGACAGGGGCCCCTATGGCTACACCTTC.

The rearrangement uses TRBV7-9 and TRBJ2-5, with D unresolved. Trimming left V 4 bases short and J 2 bases short, with 11 bases between. CDR3 length equals 14 residues. Germline assignment: CDR1 SEHNR and CDR2 FQNEAQ (reference sequence). CDR3 protein: CASSSQDGQETQYF. The CDR3 DNA reads as TGTGCCAGCAGCTCCCAAGACGGGCAAGAGACCCAGTACTTC.

This rearrangement joins TRBV12-3 or TRBV12-4 to TRBJ1-1; TRBD1 might be the D (5 bases). The CDR3 contains 15 residues. Trimming cost V 0 bases and J 4 bases, with 12 bases left between them. CDR3 coding DNA: TGTGCCAGCAGTTTAGCGGGGCCAGGGTTCACTGAAGCTTTCTTT. It translates to CASSLAGPGFTEAFF.

The V call is TRBV4-2, the J call TRBJ1-4, with a tentative D call TRBD1 (5 bases). The CDR3 is made up of 16 amino acids. V was shortened by 4 bases and J by 4 bases, with 16 bases between the two germline ends. CDR1 and CDR2 from the germline V gene are LGHNA and YNFKEQ. The chain's CDR3 is CASSPSGTGLNEKLFF. CDR3 coding DNA: TGTGCCAGCAGCCCATCCGGGACGGGCCTTAATGAAAAACTGTTTTTT.

The chain couples TRBV6-1 to TRBJ2-1; D is perhaps TRBD1 (6 bases). V lost 6 bases, J lost 4 bases, and 19 bases lay in between. This CDR3 is built from 16 residues. The germline V gene encodes CDR1 MNHNS and CDR2 SASEGT. CDR3 bases: TGTGCCAGCAGACCCAGTGAAGGGGGAACTTACAATGAGCAGTTCTTC. This encodes CASRPSEGGTYNEQFF.